The clone carrying this TCR beta chain was observed a handful of times. Its antigen is unknown. Read coverage stops 3 residues before the CDR3 terminus; the germline J gene supplies the remainder. The record originates from a study of T cell clonality in common variable immunodeficiency. General study results and limits: CVID subjects showed higher TCRbeta clonality than healthy controls. Common variable immunodeficiency TCR beta sequences reportedly had fewer deletions and N-nucleotide insertions. Repertoire-complication correlations in CVID were limited by patient heterogeneity.

Per the germline V gene, CDR1 is SGHRS and CDR2 is YFSETQ. The CDR3 covers 15 residues. Control and CVID samples contributed equal amounts of genomic DNA. Sequencing was performed with immunoSEQ multiplex PCR; in TCRdb, only in-frame clones are kept and a portion is missing. The sample contains tens of thousands of clones, none of them singletons. The sample taken for sequencing was peripheral blood mononuclear cells. The rearrangement joins TRBV5-1 to TRBJ2-3; D is perhaps TRBD1 (7 bases). The TCR was taken from a person aged 18 to 75 in good health. CDR3 DNA (partial): TGCGCCAGCGACGTCGCAGGGGGGAACCAAGAGACG. It specifies CASDVAGGNQET. The entire CDR3 protein reads CASDVAGGNQETQYF.